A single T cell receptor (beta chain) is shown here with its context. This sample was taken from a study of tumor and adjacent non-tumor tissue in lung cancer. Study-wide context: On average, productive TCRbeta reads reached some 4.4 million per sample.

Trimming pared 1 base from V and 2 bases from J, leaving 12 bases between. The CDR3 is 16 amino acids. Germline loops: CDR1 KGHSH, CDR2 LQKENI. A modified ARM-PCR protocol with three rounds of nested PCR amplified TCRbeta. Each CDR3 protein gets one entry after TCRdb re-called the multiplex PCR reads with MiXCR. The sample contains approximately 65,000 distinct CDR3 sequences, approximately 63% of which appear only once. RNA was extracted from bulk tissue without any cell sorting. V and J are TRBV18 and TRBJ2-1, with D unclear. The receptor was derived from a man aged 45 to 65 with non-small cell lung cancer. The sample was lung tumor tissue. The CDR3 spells CASSPLNSRTYNEQFF. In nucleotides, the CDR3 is TGTGCCAGCTCACCACTTAACAGTCGGACCTACAATGAGCAGTTCTTC.